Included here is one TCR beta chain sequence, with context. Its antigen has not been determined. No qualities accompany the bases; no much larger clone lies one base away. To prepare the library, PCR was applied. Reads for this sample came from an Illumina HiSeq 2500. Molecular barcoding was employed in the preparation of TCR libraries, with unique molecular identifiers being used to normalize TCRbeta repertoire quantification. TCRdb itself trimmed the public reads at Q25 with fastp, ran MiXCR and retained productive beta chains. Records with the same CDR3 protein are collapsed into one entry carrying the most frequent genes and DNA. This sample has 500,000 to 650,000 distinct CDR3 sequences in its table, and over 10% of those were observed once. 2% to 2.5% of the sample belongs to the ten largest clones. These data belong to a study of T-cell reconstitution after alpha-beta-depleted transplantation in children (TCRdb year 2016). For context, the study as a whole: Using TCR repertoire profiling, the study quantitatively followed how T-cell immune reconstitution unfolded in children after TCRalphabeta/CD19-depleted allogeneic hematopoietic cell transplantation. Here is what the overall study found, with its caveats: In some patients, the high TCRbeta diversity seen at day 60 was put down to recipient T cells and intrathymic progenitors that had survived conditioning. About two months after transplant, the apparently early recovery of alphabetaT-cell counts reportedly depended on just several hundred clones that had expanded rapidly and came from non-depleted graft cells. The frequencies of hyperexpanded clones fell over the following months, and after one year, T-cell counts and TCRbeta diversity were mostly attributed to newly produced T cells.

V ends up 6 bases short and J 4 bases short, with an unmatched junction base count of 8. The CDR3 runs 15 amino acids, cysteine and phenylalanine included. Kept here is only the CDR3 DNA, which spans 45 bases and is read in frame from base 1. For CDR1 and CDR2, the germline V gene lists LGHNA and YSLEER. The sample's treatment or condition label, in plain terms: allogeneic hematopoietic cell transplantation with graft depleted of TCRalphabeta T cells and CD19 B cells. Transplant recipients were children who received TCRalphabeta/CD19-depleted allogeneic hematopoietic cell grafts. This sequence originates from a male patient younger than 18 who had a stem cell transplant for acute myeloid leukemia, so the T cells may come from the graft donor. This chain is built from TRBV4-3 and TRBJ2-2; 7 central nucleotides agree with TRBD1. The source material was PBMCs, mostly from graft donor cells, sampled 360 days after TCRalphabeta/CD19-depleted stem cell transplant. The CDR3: CASRRGPAGTGELFF. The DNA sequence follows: TGCGCCAGCAGAAGGGGGCCCGCGGGCACCGGGGAGCTGTTTTTT.